The 17 T cell receptor beta chains reported below all come from one sample, sequenced in a study of graft-versus-host responses after intestinal transplantation. TCRdb keeps only in-frame clones here, not all; method: immunoSEQ multiplex PCR. The table includes some 93,000 clones, around nine tenths detected once. These receptors' targets are unknown. The sequencing here drew on unstimulated CD8+ T cells sorted from spleen or lymph node cells, taken before intestinal transplant. All receptors come from a human donor who received an intestinal transplant.

This clone appeared a single time. The chain is built from TRBV29-1 and TRBJ2-7; 10 nucleotides match TRBD1. Per germline, CDR1 SQVTM and CDR2 ANQGSEA. The CDR3 consists of 12 residues. J gave up 4 bases and V 7 bases, and 4 bases lay outside the gene matches. The CDR3 here is CSGGDRGYEQYF. CDR3 in DNA: TGCAGCGGGGGGGACAGGGGTTACGAGCAGTACTTC.

The chain employs TRBV15 and TRBJ1-6; TRBD1 matches at 8 bases. Germline V CDR1 and CDR2: LNHNV, YYDKDF (reference sequence). The CDR3 loop spans 15 amino acids. After removal of 6 bases from V and 9 bases from J, the junction contained 10 bases not matched to a gene. CDR3 in amino acids: CATRIDRGSGSPLHF. In DNA, the CDR3 is TGTGCCACCAGAATCGACAGGGGTTCAGGTTCACCCCTCCACTTT.

This chain joins TRBV7-9 and TRBJ2-2, with D perhaps TRBD2 (5 bases). V lost 3 bases to trimming and J lost 6 bases, with 11 bases between them. Germline V gives CDR1 SEHNR, CDR2 FQNEAQ (reference sequence). The CDR3 is 14 amino acids. CDR3 nucleotides: TGTGCCAGCAGCTTTATTCGGGGATCCGGGGAGCTGTTTTTT. It translates to CASSFIRGSGELFF.

J is TRBJ2-7 and V is TRBV6-5; TRBD1 matches at 7 bases. The germline gives CDR1 MNHEY, CDR2 SVGAGI. There are 13 residues in the CDR3. V lost 5 bases, J lost 2 bases, and 3 bases stayed unmatched. CDR3 amino acids: CASSPGQTYEQYF. The CDR3, as DNA: TGTGCCAGCAGTCCGGGACAGACCTACGAGCAGTACTTC.

This rearrangement joins TRBV7-9 to TRBJ2-7; maybe TRBD1 (5 bases). V shed 1 base and J shed 3 bases, with 10 bases lying between them. The germline gives CDR1 SEHNR, CDR2 FQNEAQ (reference sequence). CDR3 size: 14 residues. The CDR3 DNA reads as TGTGCCAGCAGCTTAGAACAGGACCTCTACGAGCAGTACTTC. It translates to CASSLEQDLYEQYF.

The chain has TRBV9 and TRBJ1-2; weak D call: TRBD1 (6 bases). The CDR3 sequence is 14 residues long. Trimming cost V 0 bases and J 4 bases, with 10 bases left between them. Germline-derived CDR1 and CDR2 are SGDLS and YYNGEE. The CDR3 nucleotides are TGTGCCAGCAGCGTAGCTGGGGGGGCCTATGGCTACACCTTC. Its translation is CASSVAGGAYGYTF.

The chain uses TRBV27 and TRBJ2-7; tentative D call: TRBD2 (5 bases). The CDR3 consists of 14 residues. Trimming cost V 3 bases and J 3 bases, with 12 bases left between them. Germline V gene data show CDR1 as MNHEY and CDR2 as SMNVEV (reference sequence). The CDR3 DNA reads TGTGCCAGCAGTTTTGAAGGGAGCGGCTACGAGCAGTACTTC. It translates to CASSFEGSGYEQYF.

This chain joins TRBV6-5 and TRBJ1-2, with D hard to call. Trimming stripped 2 bases from V and 8 bases from J, with 12 bases between. Germline assignment: CDR1 MNHEY and CDR2 SVGAGI. The CDR3 has 13 amino acids. CDR3 DNA sequence: TGTGCCAGCAGTTACATTGCGGGTAGGGGCTACACCTTC. This gives the protein CASSYIAGRGYTF.

J is TRBJ2-1 and V is TRBV6-4; 14 nucleotides match TRBD2. Germline V gives CDR1 MRHNA, CDR2 SNTAGT. Trimming removed 6 bases from V and 0 bases from J; junction bases left unmatched: 19. The CDR3 length is 22 residues. The CDR3 DNA reads TGTGCCAGCAGAGACAGGGGGACTAGCGGGAGCGCGTTGTTTAGCTCCTACAATGAGCAGTTCTTC. Translation: CASRDRGTSGSALFSSYNEQFF.

This CDR3 is CASSPGLSGANVLTF. The CDR3 DNA is TGTGCCAGCAGCCCGGGTCTCTCTGGGGCCAACGTCCTGACTTTC. The genes are TRBV7-9 and TRBJ2-6; no clear D gene. CDR1 and CDR2 from the germline V gene are SEHNR and FQNEAQ (reference sequence). Trimming cost V 5 bases and J 0 bases, with 8 bases left between them. The CDR3 totals 15 residues. The whole variable domain, filled in from reference TRBV7-9 and TRBJ2-6, reads DTGVSQNPRHKITKRGQNVTFRCDPISEHNRLYWYRQTLGQGPEFLTYFQNEAQLEKSRLLSDRFSAERPKGSFSTLEIQRTEQGDSAMYLCASSPGLSGANVLTFGAGSRLTVL.

The chain is built from TRBV6-1 and TRBJ2-2; tentative D call: TRBD1 (7 bases). Germline-derived CDR1 and CDR2 are MNHNS and SASEGT. This CDR3 is built from 14 residues. V lost 8 bases and J lost 3, with 13 bases in between. CDR3 amino acids: CASGGRGDTGELFF. The CDR3 coding sequence is TGTGCCAGCGGAGGCAGGGGGGACACCGGGGAGCTGTTTTTT.

The V and J genes are TRBV6-5 and TRBJ2-7; 12 bases align to TRBD2. Germline V gene sequence: CDR1 MNHEY, CDR2 SVGAGI. The CDR3 is 16 amino acids. Unmatched junction bases numbered 4, after V lost 4 bases and J lost 0 bases. CDR3 DNA sequence: TGTGCCAGCAGTTCGACTAGCGGGAGAGGCTCCTACGAGCAGTACTTC. It yields the protein CASSSTSGRGSYEQYF.

The V call is TRBV29-1, the J call TRBJ2-1; D is ambiguous. The CDR3 totals 13 residues. Per the germline V gene, CDR1 is SQVTM and CDR2 is ANQGSEA. CDR3 amino acids: CRSLVTMSGEQFF. The DNA for the CDR3 is TGCAGGTCCCTGGTGACAATGTCAGGTGAGCAGTTCTTC.

The rearrangement joins TRBV7-9 to TRBJ2-1, with 8 bases identical to TRBD2. The germline V gene encodes CDR1 SEHNR and CDR2 FQNEAQ (reference sequence). V gave up 1 base and J gave up 3 bases; unmatched junction bases: 8. The CDR3 runs 17 residues. This chain's CDR3 is CASSLEPGLDGYNEQFF. CDR3 nucleotides: TGTGCCAGCAGCTTAGAACCGGGACTAGACGGCTACAATGAGCAGTTCTTC.

The V and J genes are TRBV9 and TRBJ2-7; D is undetermined. Germline values: CDR1 SGDLS, CDR2 YYNGEE. This CDR3 contains 14 residues. Trimming pared 4 bases from V and 3 bases from J, leaving 14 bases between. CDR3 DNA sequence: TGTGCCAGCAGCCCTAGGCATGCGGACTACGAGCAGTACTTC. This encodes CASSPRHADYEQYF.

The genes are TRBV25-1 and TRBJ1-1, with D possibly being TRBD1 (6 bases). Germline loops: CDR1 MGHDK, CDR2 SYGVNS. The V and J ends lost 3 bases and 9 bases respectively, with 20 bases between them. The CDR3 consists of 15 residues. CDR3 nucleotide sequence: TGTGCCAGCAGTGACCCTAAGACAGGTACCTCACAAGCTTTCTTT. It codes for CASSDPKTGTSQAFF.

This sequence joins TRBV5-1 and TRBJ2-7; possible D gene TRBD2, 5 bases. The CDR3 runs to 15 residues. CDR1 and CDR2 (germline): SGHRS, YFSETQ. Trimming took off 5 bases at V and 3 bases at J, with 18 bases between the two ends. CDR3 amino acids: CASRDPWTYRYEQYF. The DNA of the CDR3 is TGCGCCAGCAGGGACCCCTGGACTTATCGCTACGAGCAGTACTTC.